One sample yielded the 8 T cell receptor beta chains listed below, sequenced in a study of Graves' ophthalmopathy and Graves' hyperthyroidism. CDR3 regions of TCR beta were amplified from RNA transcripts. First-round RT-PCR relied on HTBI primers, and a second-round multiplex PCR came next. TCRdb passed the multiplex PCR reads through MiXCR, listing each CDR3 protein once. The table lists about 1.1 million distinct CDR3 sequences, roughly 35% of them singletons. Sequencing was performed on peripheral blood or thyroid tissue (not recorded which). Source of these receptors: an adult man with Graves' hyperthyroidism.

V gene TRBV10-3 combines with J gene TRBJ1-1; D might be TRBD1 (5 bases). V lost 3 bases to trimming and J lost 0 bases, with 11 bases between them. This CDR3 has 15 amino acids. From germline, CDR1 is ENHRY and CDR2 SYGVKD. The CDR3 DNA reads TGTGCCATCAGTGACCCCGGGACCTTGAACACTGAAGCTTTCTTT. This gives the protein CAISDPGTLNTEAFF.

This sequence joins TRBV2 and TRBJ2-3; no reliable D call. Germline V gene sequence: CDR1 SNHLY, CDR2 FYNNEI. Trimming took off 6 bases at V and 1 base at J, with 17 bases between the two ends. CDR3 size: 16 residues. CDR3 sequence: CASRRHQARGTDTQYF. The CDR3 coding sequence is TGTGCCAGCAGGCGCCACCAGGCCAGAGGCACAGATACGCAGTATTTT.

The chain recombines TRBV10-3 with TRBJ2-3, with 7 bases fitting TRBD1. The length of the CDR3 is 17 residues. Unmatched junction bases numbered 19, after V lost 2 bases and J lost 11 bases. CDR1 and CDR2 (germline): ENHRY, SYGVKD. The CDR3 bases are TGTGCCATCAGTGAGCCCGCCGGAGAGGGGGCAGGGAATGAGCAGTATTTT. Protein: CAISEPAGEGAGNEQYF.

Here the CDR3 reads CASSTGQGDSYEQYF. The CDR3 DNA reads as TGTGCCAGCAGTACCGGACAGGGGGACTCCTACGAGCAGTACTTC. The gene calls are TRBV25-1 and TRBJ2-7, with TRBD1 matching 10 bases. V shed 5 bases and J 0 bases; nucleotides not matched to a gene: 4. Germline V gives CDR1 MGHDK, CDR2 SYGVNS. The length of the CDR3 is 15 residues.

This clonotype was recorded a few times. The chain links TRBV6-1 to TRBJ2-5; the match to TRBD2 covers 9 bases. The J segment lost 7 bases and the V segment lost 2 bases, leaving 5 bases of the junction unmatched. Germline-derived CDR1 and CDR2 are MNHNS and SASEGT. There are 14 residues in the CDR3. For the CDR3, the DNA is TGTGCCAGCAGTGAAAAAGCGGGGGGAGGGACCCAGTACTTC. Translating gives CASSEKAGGGTQYF.

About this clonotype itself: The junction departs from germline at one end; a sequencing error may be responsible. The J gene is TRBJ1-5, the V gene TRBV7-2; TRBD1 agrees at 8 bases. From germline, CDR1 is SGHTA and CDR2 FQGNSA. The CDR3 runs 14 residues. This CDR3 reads CASSLRQAGGGELF. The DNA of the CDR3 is TGTGCCAGCAGCTTACGGCAGGCAGGGGGCGGGGAGCTGTTT.

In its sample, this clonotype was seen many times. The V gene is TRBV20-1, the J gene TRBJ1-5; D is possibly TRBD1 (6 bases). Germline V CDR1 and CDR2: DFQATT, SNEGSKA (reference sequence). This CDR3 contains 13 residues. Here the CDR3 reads CSARTASNQPQHF. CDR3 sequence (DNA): TGCAGCGCAAGGACAGCCAGCAATCAGCCCCAGCATTTT.

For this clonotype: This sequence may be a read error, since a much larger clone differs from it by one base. CDR3: CASNHDQGSYEQYF. The CDR3 DNA reads TGCGCCAGCAACCATGATCAGGGTTCCTACGAGCAGTACTTC. The chain uses TRBV7-3 and TRBJ2-7; TRBD1 might be the D (5 bases). This CDR3 is built from 14 residues. Germline lookup yields CDR1 SGHTA and CDR2 FQGTGA.